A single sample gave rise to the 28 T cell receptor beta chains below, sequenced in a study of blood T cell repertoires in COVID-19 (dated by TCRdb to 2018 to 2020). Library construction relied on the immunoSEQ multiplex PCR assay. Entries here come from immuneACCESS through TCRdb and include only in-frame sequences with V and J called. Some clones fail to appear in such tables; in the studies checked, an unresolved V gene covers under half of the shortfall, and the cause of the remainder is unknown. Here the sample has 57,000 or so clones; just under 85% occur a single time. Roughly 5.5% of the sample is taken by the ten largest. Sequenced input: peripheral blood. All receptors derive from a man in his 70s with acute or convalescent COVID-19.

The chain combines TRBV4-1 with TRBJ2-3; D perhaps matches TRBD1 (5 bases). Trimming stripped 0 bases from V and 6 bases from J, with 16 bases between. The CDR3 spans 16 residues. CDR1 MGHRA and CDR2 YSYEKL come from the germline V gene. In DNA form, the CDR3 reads TGCGCCAGCAGCCAAGACCTCACGACAGCTGCGGATACGCAGTATTTT. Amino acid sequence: CASSQDLTTAADTQYF.

This CDR3 reads CASSPGGAGGTDTQYF. Written as DNA, the CDR3 is TGTGCCAGCAGCCCTGGAGGAGCGGGGGGCACAGATACGCAGTATTTT. This chain connects TRBV5-4 to TRBJ2-3, with 8 bases identical to TRBD2. V was pared by 4 bases and J by 1 base, with 8 bases of the junction left unmatched. Germline assignment: CDR1 SGHNT and CDR2 YYREEE (reference sequence). The length of the CDR3 is 16 residues.

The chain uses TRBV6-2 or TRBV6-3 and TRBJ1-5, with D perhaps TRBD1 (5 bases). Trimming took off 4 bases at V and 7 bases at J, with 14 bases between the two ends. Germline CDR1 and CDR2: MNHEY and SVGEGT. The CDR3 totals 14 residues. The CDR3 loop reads CASSSGFLTQPQHF. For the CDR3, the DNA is TGTGCCAGCAGTTCAGGGTTTTTAACCCAGCCCCAGCATTTT.

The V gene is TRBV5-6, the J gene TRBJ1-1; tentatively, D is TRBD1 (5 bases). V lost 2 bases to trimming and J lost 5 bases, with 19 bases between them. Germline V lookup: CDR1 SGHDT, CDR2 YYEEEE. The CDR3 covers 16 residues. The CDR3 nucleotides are TGTGCCAGCAGCTTTAGTCTCGAACAGGCGGGAACTGAAGCTTTCTTT. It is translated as CASSFSLEQAGTEAFF.

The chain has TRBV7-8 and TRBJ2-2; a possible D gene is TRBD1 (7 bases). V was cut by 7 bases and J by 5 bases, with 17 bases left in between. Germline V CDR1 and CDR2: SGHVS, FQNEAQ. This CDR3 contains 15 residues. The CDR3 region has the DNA TGTGCCAGCAACGGTGACAGGGCGGGGACCGGGGAGCTGTTTTTT. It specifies CASNGDRAGTGELFF.

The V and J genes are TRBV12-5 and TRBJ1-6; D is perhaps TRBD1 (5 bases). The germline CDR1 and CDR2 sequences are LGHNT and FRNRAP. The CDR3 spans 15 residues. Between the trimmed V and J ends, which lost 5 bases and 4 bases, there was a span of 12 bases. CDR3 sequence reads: CASGPGGGYNSPLHF. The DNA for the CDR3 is TGTGCTAGTGGTCCGGGCGGGGGATATAATTCACCCCTCCACTTT.

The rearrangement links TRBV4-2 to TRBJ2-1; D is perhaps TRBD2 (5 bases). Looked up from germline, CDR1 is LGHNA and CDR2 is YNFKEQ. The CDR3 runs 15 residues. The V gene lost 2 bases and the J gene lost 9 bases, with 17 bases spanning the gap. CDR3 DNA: TGTGCCAGCAGCCAACCTGCCCGGGGAGCGAGTGAGCAGTTCTTC. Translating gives CASSQPARGASEQFF.

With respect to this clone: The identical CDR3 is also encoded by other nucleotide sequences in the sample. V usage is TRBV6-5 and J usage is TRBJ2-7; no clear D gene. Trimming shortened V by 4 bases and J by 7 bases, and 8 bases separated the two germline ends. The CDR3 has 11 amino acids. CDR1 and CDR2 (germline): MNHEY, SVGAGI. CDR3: CASSSPLEQYF. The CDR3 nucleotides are TGTGCCAGCAGTTCCCCGTTGGAGCAGTACTTC.

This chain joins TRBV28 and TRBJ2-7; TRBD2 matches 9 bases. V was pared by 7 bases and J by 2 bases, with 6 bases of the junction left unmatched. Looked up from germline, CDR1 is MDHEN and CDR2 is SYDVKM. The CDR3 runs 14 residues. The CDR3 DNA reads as TGTGCCAGCAAGAATAGCGGGAGTACCTACGAGCAGTACTTC. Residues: CASKNSGSTYEQYF.

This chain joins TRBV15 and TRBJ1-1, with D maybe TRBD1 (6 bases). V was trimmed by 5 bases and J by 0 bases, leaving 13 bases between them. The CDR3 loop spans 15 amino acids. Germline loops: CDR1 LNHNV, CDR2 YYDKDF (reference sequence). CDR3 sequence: CATSRPDRLNTEAFF. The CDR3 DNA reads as TGTGCCACCAGCCGGCCGGACAGATTGAACACTGAAGCTTTCTTT.

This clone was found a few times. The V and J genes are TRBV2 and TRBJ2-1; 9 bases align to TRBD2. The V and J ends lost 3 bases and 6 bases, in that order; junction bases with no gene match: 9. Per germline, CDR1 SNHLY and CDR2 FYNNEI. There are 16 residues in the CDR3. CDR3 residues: CASSDSRGGRTNEQFF. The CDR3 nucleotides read TGTGCCAGCAGTGATTCGCGGGGGGGCCGGACCAATGAGCAGTTCTTC. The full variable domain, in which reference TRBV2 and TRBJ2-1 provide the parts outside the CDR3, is EPEVTQTPSHQVTQMGQEVILRCVPISNHLYFYWYRQILGQKVEFLVSFYNNEISEKSEIFDDQFSVERPDGSNFTLKIRSTKLEDSAMYFCASSDSRGGRTNEQFFGPGTRLTVL.

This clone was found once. The CDR3 sequence: CASSGTGGPGELFF. The CDR3 DNA reads TGTGCCAGCAGTGGGACAGGGGGCCCCGGGGAGCTGTTTTTT. The chain is built from TRBV2 and TRBJ2-2; 11 nucleotides align to TRBD1. The CDR3 length is 14 residues. From germline, CDR1 is SNHLY and CDR2 FYNNEI. Trimming took 4 bases from V and 6 from J; bases not matched to a gene: 1.

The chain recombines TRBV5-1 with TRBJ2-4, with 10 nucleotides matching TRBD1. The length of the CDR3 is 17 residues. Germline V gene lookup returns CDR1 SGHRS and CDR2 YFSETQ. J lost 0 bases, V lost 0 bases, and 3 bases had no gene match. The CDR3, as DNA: TGCGCCAGCAGCTTGGGAGACAGGGGGCAAGCCAAAAACATTCAGTACTTC. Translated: CASSLGDRGQAKNIQYF.

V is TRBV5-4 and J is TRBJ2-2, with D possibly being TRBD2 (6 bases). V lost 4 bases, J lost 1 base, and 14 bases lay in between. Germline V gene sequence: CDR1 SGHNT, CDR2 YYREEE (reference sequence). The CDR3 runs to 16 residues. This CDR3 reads CASSREIQVNTGELFF. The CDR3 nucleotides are TGTGCCAGCAGCCGGGAGATTCAGGTGAACACCGGGGAGCTGTTTTTT.

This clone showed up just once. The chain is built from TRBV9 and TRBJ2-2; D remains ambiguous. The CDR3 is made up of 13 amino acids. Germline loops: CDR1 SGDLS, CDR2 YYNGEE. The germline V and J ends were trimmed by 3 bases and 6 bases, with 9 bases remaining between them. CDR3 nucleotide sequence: TGTGCCAGCAGCGCGCTTACAGCCGGGGAGCTGTTTTTT. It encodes CASSALTAGELFF.

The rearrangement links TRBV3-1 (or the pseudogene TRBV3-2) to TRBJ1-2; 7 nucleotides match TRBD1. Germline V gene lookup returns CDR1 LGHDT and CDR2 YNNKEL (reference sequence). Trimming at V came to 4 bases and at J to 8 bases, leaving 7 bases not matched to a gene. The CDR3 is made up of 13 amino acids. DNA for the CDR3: TGTGCCAGCAGCCCACCAGACAGGGTCGGCTACACCTTC. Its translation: CASSPPDRVGYTF.

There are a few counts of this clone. CDR3 nucleotides: TGTGCCAGCAGCGACATAGACAGGAACACTGAAGCTTTCTTT. Protein sequence: CASSDIDRNTEAFF. The chain combines TRBV9 with TRBJ1-1; a possible D gene is TRBD1 (5 bases). CDR1 SGDLS and CDR2 YYNGEE come from the germline V gene. CDR3 length: 14 residues. The V and J ends lost 3 bases and 1 base respectively, with 10 bases between them.

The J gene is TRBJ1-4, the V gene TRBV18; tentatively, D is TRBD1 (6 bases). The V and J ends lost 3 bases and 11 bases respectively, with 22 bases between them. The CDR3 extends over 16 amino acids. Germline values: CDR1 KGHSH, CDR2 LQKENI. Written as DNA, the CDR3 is TGTGCCAGCTCACCGCAGACCGGGACACCGATGAGGAAACTGTTTTTT. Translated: CASSPQTGTPMRKLFF.

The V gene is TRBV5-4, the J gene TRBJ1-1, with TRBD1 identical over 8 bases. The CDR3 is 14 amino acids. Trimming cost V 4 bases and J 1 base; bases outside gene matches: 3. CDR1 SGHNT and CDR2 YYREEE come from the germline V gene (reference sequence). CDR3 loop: CASSMDRENTEAFF. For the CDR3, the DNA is TGTGCCAGCAGCATGGACAGGGAGAACACTGAAGCTTTCTTT.

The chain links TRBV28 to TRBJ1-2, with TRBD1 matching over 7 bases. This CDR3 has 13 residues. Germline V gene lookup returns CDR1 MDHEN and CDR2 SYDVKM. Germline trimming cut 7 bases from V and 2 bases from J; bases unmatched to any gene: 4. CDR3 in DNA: TGTGCCAGCACCGTGACAGGGAACTATGGCTACACCTTC. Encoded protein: CASTVTGNYGYTF.

The chain's CDR3 is CASSGMGQGVQPQHF. CDR3 nucleotide sequence: TGTGCCAGTAGTGGAATGGGACAGGGAGTTCAGCCCCAGCATTTT. The genes are TRBV19 and TRBJ1-5; 9 positions agree with TRBD1. Unmatched junction bases numbered 8, after V lost 5 bases and J lost 6 bases. Germline assignment: CDR1 LNHDA and CDR2 SQIVND (reference sequence). The CDR3 has 15 residues.

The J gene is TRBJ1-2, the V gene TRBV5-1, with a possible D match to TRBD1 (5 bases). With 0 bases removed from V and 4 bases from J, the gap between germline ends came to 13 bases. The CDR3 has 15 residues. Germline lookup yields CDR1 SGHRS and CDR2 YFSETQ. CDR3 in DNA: TGCGCCAGCAGCTTGGGACAGAGCTCGATCTATGGCTACACCTTC. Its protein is CASSLGQSSIYGYTF.

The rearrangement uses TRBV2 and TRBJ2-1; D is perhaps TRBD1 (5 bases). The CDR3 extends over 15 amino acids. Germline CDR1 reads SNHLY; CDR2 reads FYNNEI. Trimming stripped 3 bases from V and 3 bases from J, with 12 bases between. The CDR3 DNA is TGTGCCAGCAGTGACGTGAGACAGAGCTACAATGAGCAGTTCTTC. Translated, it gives CASSDVRQSYNEQFF.

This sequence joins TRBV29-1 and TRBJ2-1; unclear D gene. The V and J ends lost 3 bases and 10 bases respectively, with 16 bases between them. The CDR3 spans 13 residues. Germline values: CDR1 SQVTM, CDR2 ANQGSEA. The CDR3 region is CSVDLTDNREQFF. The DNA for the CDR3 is TGCAGCGTTGACCTCACCGACAATCGGGAGCAGTTCTTC.

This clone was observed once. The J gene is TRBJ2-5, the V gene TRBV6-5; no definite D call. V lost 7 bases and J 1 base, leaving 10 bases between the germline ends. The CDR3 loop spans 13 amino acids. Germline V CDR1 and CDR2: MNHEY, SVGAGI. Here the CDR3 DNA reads TGTGCCAGCAAGTACAGCTCCCAAGAGACCCAGTACTTC. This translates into CASKYSSQETQYF.

CDR3 nucleotide sequence: TGTGCCAGCACCCTGACAGGGGGTAGGGGCACTGAAGCTTTCTTT. Translated: CASTLTGGRGTEAFF. The rearrangement links TRBV3-1 (or the pseudogene TRBV3-2) to TRBJ1-1; 9 bases are a match to TRBD1. The germline V gene encodes CDR1 LGHDT and CDR2 YNNKEL (reference sequence). There are 15 residues in the CDR3. After removal of 7 bases from V and 4 bases from J, the junction contained 10 bases not matched to a gene.

The CDR3 spells CASSIDSGGPYNEQFF. In DNA form, the CDR3 reads TGTGCCAGCAGCATAGATAGCGGGGGCCCTTACAATGAGCAGTTCTTC. The chain recombines TRBV5-4 with TRBJ2-1, with 9 bases fitting TRBD2. Germline lookup yields CDR1 SGHNT and CDR2 YYREEE (reference sequence). Trimming at V came to 4 bases and at J to 4 bases, leaving 9 bases not matched to a gene. The CDR3 contains 16 residues.

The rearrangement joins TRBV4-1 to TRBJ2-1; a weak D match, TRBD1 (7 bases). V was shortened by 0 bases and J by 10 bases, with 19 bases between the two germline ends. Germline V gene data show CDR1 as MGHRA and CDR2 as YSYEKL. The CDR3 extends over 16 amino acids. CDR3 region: CASSQDFGQGGCEQFF. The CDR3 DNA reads TGCGCCAGCAGCCAAGATTTTGGCCAGGGGGGTTGCGAGCAGTTCTTC.